These 27 T cell receptor beta chains share one sample of origin, sequenced in a study of blood T cell repertoires in COVID-19. Using immunoSEQ multiplex PCR, the repertoire was profiled, and TCRdb retains in-frame clones only, with some absent. The sample has about 81,000 clones, over 90% seen once; the top ten hold roughly 4%. The sequencing sample was made of peripheral blood. The source of these receptors is a human donor with active COVID-19. The donor label of this sample is uncertain.

In DNA form, the CDR3 reads TGTGCCAGTAGTAAGCGGAGGGCCGCGGACGAGCAGTACTTC. It is translated as CASSKRRAADEQYF. V is TRBV19 and J is TRBJ2-7, with D possibly being TRBD2 (6 bases). The V end lost 4 bases, the J end lost 5 bases, and 15 bases lay between the germline ends. This CDR3 comprises 14 residues. The germline V gene encodes CDR1 LNHDA and CDR2 SQIVND (reference sequence).

The V call is TRBV19, the J call TRBJ1-1, with D maybe TRBD1 (5 bases). Trimming took 8 bases from V and 8 from J, leaving 15 bases between them. The CDR3 has 12 amino acids. CDR1 LNHDA and CDR2 SQIVND come from the germline V gene (reference sequence). CDR3 amino acids: CASAAGLGEAFF. The CDR3, as DNA: TGTGCCAGTGCCGCAGGGCTGGGAGAAGCTTTCTTT.

The V gene is TRBV3-1 (or the pseudogene TRBV3-2), the J gene TRBJ2-7; no firm D call. The CDR3 has 15 amino acids. Per germline, CDR1 LGHDT and CDR2 YNNKEL (reference sequence). Trimming took off 5 bases at V and 3 bases at J, with 17 bases between the two ends. CDR3 protein: CASSSRSLGNYEQYF. CDR3 sequence (DNA): TGTGCCAGCAGCTCAAGGTCCCTAGGAAACTACGAGCAGTACTTC.

The genes are TRBV11-2 and TRBJ2-7; 7 bases line up with TRBD1. Trimming at V came to 1 base and at J to 0 bases, leaving 3 bases not matched to a gene. The CDR3 runs 15 residues. Germline lookup yields CDR1 SGHAT and CDR2 FQNNGV. The CDR3 is CASSLAWDSSYEQYF. The CDR3 DNA is TGTGCCAGCAGCTTAGCGTGGGACAGCTCCTACGAGCAGTACTTC.

V and J are TRBV7-2 and TRBJ2-3; D gene uncertain. V lost 4 bases and J 2 bases, leaving 16 bases between the germline ends. Germline CDR1 and CDR2: SGHTA and FQGNSA. CDR3 length: 16 amino acids. The CDR3 DNA reads as TGTGCCAGCAGCTCGCTGGCCCCGACTGTCACAGATACGCAGTATTTT. It codes for CASSSLAPTVTDTQYF.

The gene calls are TRBV5-8 and TRBJ2-4; 10 bases are a match to TRBD1. V lost 2 bases to trimming and J lost 0 bases; unmatched junction nucleotides: 11. The CDR3 is 19 residues long. Germline V gene sequence: CDR1 SGHTS, CDR2 YDEGEE. In nucleotides, the CDR3 is TGTGCCAGCAGCTTAAACTATCGACAGGGGGCGGTAGCCAAAAACATTCAGTACTTC. It specifies CASSLNYRQGAVAKNIQYF.

Only one count was recorded for this clone. The chain couples TRBV28 to TRBJ1-1; D gene unclear. The V and J ends lost 5 bases and 0 bases respectively, with 10 bases between them. This CDR3 is 14 amino acids long. CDR1 and CDR2 (germline): MDHEN, SYDVKM. This chain's CDR3 is CASSVGGMNTEAFF. Written as DNA, the CDR3 is TGTGCCAGCAGTGTAGGAGGTATGAACACTGAAGCTTTCTTT.

The V and J genes are TRBV10-3 and TRBJ1-1; D may be TRBD1 (6 bases). The CDR3 is 15 amino acids. Germline-derived CDR1 and CDR2 are ENHRY and SYGVKD. Trimming removed 6 bases from V and 1 base from J, with 15 bases in between. Here the CDR3 reads CAIRGGGTPNTEAFF. The CDR3 region has the DNA TGTGCCATCAGGGGAGGGGGGACCCCGAACACTGAAGCTTTCTTT.

The rearrangement joins TRBV28 to TRBJ2-2; D is perhaps TRBD2 (5 bases). Germline CDR1 and CDR2: MDHEN and SYDVKM. Trimming took 6 bases from V and 5 from J, leaving 7 bases between them. This CDR3 has 12 amino acids. The DNA for the CDR3 is TGTGCCAGCAGAACGGGGACCGGGGAGCTGTTTTTT. Its protein is CASRTGTGELFF.

The V call is TRBV19, the J call TRBJ1-5; TRBD1 aligns across 9 bases. Per germline, CDR1 LNHDA and CDR2 SQIVND (reference sequence). Germline trimming cut 1 base from V and 10 bases from J; bases unmatched to any gene: 5. The CDR3 has 14 amino acids. CDR3 region: CASSIGDRALPQHF. In DNA, the CDR3 is TGTGCCAGTAGTATAGGGGACAGGGCCCTACCCCAGCATTTT.

The rearrangement links TRBV5-1 to TRBJ1-2; D is undetermined. The CDR3 runs 14 residues. Germline V lookup: CDR1 SGHRS, CDR2 YFSETQ. V was shortened by 0 bases and J by 2 bases, with 8 bases between the two germline ends. CDR3 residues: CASSLGGGNYGYTF. CDR3 coding DNA: TGCGCCAGCAGCTTGGGAGGCGGGAACTATGGCTACACCTTC.

The rearrangement joins TRBV5-1 to TRBJ2-1; D unresolved. V was clipped by 1 base and J by 6 bases, with 11 bases between them. This CDR3 contains 14 residues. CDR1 and CDR2 (germline): SGHRS, YFSETQ. CDR3 nucleotide sequence: TGCGCCAGCAGCTTGCTGGGCCTGGGCAATGAGCAGTTCTTC. The encoded protein is CASSLLGLGNEQFF.

This rearrangement joins TRBV10-1 to TRBJ2-5, with TRBD2 matching 9 bases. The CDR3 runs to 13 residues. V lost 6 bases and J lost 4; bases outside the gene matches: 3. The V gene's germline CDR1 is WNHNN and CDR2 SYGVQD (reference sequence). The chain's CDR3 is CASSASGTETQYF. In DNA, the CDR3 is TGCGCCAGCAGCGCTAGCGGGACAGAGACCCAGTACTTC.

This sequence joins TRBV7-8 and TRBJ2-2, with 10 bases aligning to TRBD2. The germline V gene encodes CDR1 SGHVS and CDR2 FQNEAQ. Trimming cost V 4 bases and J 1 base; bases outside gene matches: 3. The CDR3 has 16 amino acids. The DNA for the CDR3 is TGTGCCAGCAGCTCCCGGACTAGCGGGAACACCGGGGAGCTGTTTTTT. This codes for CASSSRTSGNTGELFF.

This clone was counted a few times. V and J are TRBV2 and TRBJ2-7; a possible D gene is TRBD2 (5 bases). The CDR3 has 15 amino acids. V gave up 7 bases and J gave up 2 bases, with 18 bases separating them. Germline V gives CDR1 SNHLY, CDR2 FYNNEI. The CDR3 loop reads CASKRAEDSPYEQYF. CDR3 nucleotide sequence: TGTGCCAGCAAGAGGGCGGAAGATTCACCCTACGAGCAGTACTTC.

V is TRBV15 and J is TRBJ2-7; possible D gene TRBD2, 7 bases. Looked up from germline, CDR1 is LNHNV and CDR2 is YYDKDF (reference sequence). The CDR3 runs to 15 residues. Trimming left V 0 bases short and J 2 bases short, with 11 bases between. CDR3 sequence: CATSRDRGAAYEQYF. DNA for the CDR3: TGTGCCACCAGCAGAGATCGGGGGGCGGCCTACGAGCAGTACTTC.

The chain combines TRBV7-2 with TRBJ1-2; tentative D call: TRBD1 (6 bases). Trimming cost V 1 base and J 9 bases, with 18 bases left between them. This CDR3 has 15 residues. Germline CDR1 SGHTA, CDR2 FQGNSA. In nucleotides, the CDR3 is TGTGCCAGCAGCTTAGTGGGGGCCTTACAGTCACGCTACACCTTC. Amino acids: CASSLVGALQSRYTF.

The chain recombines TRBV9 with TRBJ2-5; D is ambiguous. The V end was cut by 1 base, the J end by 1 base, with 11 bases between. Germline assignment: CDR1 SGDLS and CDR2 YYNGEE. The CDR3 is 15 amino acids. CDR3 sequence: CASSVSARAQETQYF. The DNA of the CDR3 is TGTGCCAGCAGCGTATCAGCGAGAGCCCAAGAGACCCAGTACTTC.

This clone was found a few times. The chain joins TRBV3-1 (or the pseudogene TRBV3-2) to TRBJ1-1; 7 bases map to TRBD1. V was clipped by 4 bases and J by 1 base; unmatched bases: 3. This CDR3 has 14 residues. CDR1 and CDR2 from the germline V gene are LGHDT and YNNKEL (reference sequence). The CDR3 DNA follows: TGTGCCAGCAGCCCAGGGACAGAGAACACTGAAGCTTTCTTT. It yields the protein CASSPGTENTEAFF.

This clone was seen only once. V and J are TRBV21-1 and TRBJ2-1; the table's D call of TRBD2 was not tested on the DNA. TRBV21-1 is a recognized pseudogene. CDR3 length equals 16 residues. This CDR3 is CASSSGGREGYNEQFF. The CDR3 region has the DNA TGTGCCAGCAGCTCTGGGGGGCGGGAGGGCTACAATGAGCAGTTCTTC.

The V gene is TRBV28, the J gene TRBJ1-5; TRBD1 matches 7 bases. The CDR3 loop spans 14 amino acids. With V trimmed by 8 bases and J by 3 bases, 7 bases remained unmatched. The V gene's germline CDR1 is MDHEN and CDR2 SYDVKM. The CDR3 loop is CASSSTGYNQPQHF. The CDR3 DNA sequence: TGTGCCAGCTCCTCGACAGGGTACAATCAGCCCCAGCATTTT.

The rearrangement links TRBV19 to TRBJ2-2; 14 bases are shared with TRBD2. With V trimmed by 8 bases and J by 6 bases, 5 bases remained unmatched. CDR1 is LNHDA and CDR2 is SQIVND in the germline V gene (reference sequence). CDR3 size: 15 residues. This CDR3 reads CASEGLAGVSGELFF. CDR3 sequence (DNA): TGTGCCAGTGAGGGACTAGCGGGAGTTTCCGGGGAGCTGTTTTTT.

The chain recombines TRBV19 with TRBJ1-1, with TRBD1 identical over 7 bases. The V segment lost 4 bases and the J segment 6 bases; nucleotides outside the gene matches: 8. Germline V gene data show CDR1 as LNHDA and CDR2 as SQIVND (reference sequence). The CDR3 consists of 14 residues. The CDR3 DNA sequence: TGTGCCAGTAGTAGAACAGGGGCCCTACCTGAAGCTTTCTTT. Translated: CASSRTGALPEAFF.

The V call is TRBV7-9, the J call TRBJ1-1; tentative D call: TRBD1 (5 bases). The V gene lost 5 bases and the J gene lost 11 bases, with 27 bases spanning the gap. Germline CDR1 is SEHNR and CDR2 is FQNEAQ (reference sequence). This CDR3 contains 16 residues. This CDR3 is CASSPRIAGTASGAFF. DNA of the CDR3: TGTGCCAGCAGCCCCCGGATAGCAGGGACTGCCAGTGGGGCTTTCTTT.

The chain has TRBV5-1 and TRBJ2-3, with 9 positions matching TRBD2. V lost 0 bases and J lost 2; bases outside the gene matches: 4. Germline V gene sequence: CDR1 SGHRS, CDR2 YFSETQ. The length of the CDR3 is 16 residues. For the CDR3, the DNA is TGCGCCAGCAGCTTGGATCTAGCGGGGATCACAGATACGCAGTATTTT. It translates to CASSLDLAGITDTQYF. Filled out from reference TRBV5-1 and TRBJ2-3, the complete variable domain reads KAGVTQTPRYLIKTRGQQVTLSCSPISGHRSVSWYQQTPGQGLQFLFEYFSETQRNKGNFPGRFSGRQFSNSRSEMNVSTLELGDSALYLCASSLDLAGITDTQYFGPGTRLTVL.

The chain combines TRBV11-3 with TRBJ1-6; D remains ambiguous. There are 12 residues in the CDR3. The germline V gene encodes CDR1 SGHNT and CDR2 YENEEA. Between the trimmed V and J ends, which lost 3 bases and 10 bases, there was a span of 7 bases. CDR3 nucleotide sequence: TGTGCCAGCAGCTTCCTGGGCTCACCCCTCCACTTT. Translation gives CASSFLGSPLHF.

The chain recombines TRBV28 with TRBJ1-3, with TRBD1 matching over 10 bases. Germline trimming cut 4 bases from V and 3 bases from J; bases unmatched to any gene: 6. The germline V gene encodes CDR1 MDHEN and CDR2 SYDVKM. This CDR3 has 16 amino acids. The CDR3 spells CASSSAGQGGGNTIYF. CDR3 DNA: TGTGCCAGCAGTTCTGCAGGACAGGGGGGTGGAAACACCATATATTTT. The full variable domain, in which reference TRBV28 and TRBJ1-3 provide the parts outside the CDR3, is DVKVTQSSRYLVKRTGEKVFLECVQDMDHENMFWYRQDPGLGLRLIYFSYDVKMKEKGDIPEGYSVSREKKERFSLILESASTNQTSMYLCASSSAGQGGGNTIYFGEGSWLTVV.